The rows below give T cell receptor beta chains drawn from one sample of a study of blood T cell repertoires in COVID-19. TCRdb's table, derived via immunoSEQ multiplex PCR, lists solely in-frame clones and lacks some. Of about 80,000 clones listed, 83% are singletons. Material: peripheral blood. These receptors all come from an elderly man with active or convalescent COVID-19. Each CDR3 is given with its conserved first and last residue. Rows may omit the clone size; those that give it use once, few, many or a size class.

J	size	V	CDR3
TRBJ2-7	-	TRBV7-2	CASSPPGGRAGLYEQYF
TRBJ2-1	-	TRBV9	CASSPRETSGGSAAEQFF
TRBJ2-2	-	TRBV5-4	CASSPDYANTGELFF
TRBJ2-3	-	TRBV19	CASSIRGRPDTQYF
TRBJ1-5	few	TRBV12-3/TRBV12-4	CASSFGHQPQHF
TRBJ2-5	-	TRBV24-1	CATSEGRAGETQYF
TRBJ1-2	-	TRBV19	CASAGYTF
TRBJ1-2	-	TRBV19	CASSIAVGSYGYTF
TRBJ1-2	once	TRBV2	CASSPGGSVYGYTF
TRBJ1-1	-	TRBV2	CASSRQTGDTEAFF
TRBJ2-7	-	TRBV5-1	CASSSDSGNYEQYF
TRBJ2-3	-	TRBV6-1	CASSEQGTDTQYF
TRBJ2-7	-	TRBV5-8	CASSAGQTISYEQYF
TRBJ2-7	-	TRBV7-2	CASSLRVYGSYEQYF
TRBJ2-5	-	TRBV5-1	CASSLEREGWETQYF
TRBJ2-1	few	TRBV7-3	CASSLMGGLERNEQFF
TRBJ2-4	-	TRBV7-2	CASSPPGQGAKNIQYF
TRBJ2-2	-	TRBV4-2	CASSQDPFLAANTGELFF
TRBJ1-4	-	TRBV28	CASTIQGASNEKLFF
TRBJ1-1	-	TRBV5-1	CASSSLTGAEAFF
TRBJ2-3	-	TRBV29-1	CSASPSGKGDTQYF
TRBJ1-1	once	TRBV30	CAWSGSLNTEAFF
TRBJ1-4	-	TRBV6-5	CASSLSRQGTILFF
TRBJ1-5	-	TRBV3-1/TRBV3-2	CASSGAGDQPQHF
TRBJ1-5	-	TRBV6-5	CASSYGTGTNQPQHF
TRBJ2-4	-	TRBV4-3	CASSQEREVGSHIQYF
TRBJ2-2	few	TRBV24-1	CATSDLQGANTGELFF
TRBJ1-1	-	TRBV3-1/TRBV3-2	CASRPSTGSTEAFF
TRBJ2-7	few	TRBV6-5	CASSYSRTRGDYEQYF
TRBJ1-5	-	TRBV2	CASSESQNSNQPQHF
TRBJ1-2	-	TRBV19	CASSILRRDRDYGYTF
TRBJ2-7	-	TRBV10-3	CAISEGGRPSYEQYF
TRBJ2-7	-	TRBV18	CASSGRQGEGEQYF
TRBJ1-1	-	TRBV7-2	CASRYTWLGAEAFF
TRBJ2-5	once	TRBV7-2	CASSLVRGGETQYF
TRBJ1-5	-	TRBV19	CASSIAGTGGDQPQHF
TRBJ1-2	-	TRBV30	CAWSEGRGDYGYTF
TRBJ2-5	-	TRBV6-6	CASSYGLAGPQETQYF
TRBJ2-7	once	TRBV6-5	CASSLGQVSSYEQYF
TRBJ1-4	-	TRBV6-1	CASREAGEKLFF
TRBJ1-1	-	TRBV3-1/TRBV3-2	CASSQSDRATEAFF
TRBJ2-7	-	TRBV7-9	CATSPIDRDYEQYF
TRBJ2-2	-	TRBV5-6	CASSLVLVTGELFF
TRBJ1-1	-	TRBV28	CASIGVNTEAFF
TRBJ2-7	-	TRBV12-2	CASRLKGSGISYEQYF
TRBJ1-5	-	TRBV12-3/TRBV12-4	CASSLLGSQPQHF